This T cell receptor beta chain was obtained from a study of beta chain features in type 1 diabetes. Study-level findings and limits: The study found moderately but significantly shorter TCRB CDR3s in all four CD4+ subsets of Type 1 diabetes patients. Among patients, naive, central memory and Treg TCRB repertoires appeared more similar than among healthy donors.

Reverse transcription of all isolated RNA meant that expressed TCRB transcripts were sequenced. The read count averaged roughly 4 million across naive, central memory and regulatory T cell samples. The method was immunoSEQ multiplex PCR; TCRdb's version includes in-frame clones alone and lacks a portion of them. The table shows about half a million clones, with more than 9.5% occurring only once. This CDR3 is built from 14 residues. Germline values: CDR1 SEHNR, CDR2 FQNEAQ (reference sequence). V lost 1 base, J lost 9 bases, and 13 bases lay in between. There are a few counts of this clone. Its antigen is undetermined.

The source of this sequence is a woman aged 18-29 years in good health. The chain couples TRBV7-9 to TRBJ2-4; D is undetermined. Material for sequencing was naive CD4+ T cells from blood. DNA for the CDR3: TGTGCCAGCAGCTTAGTTGGCCAGGCCGGCATTCAGTACTTC. This encodes CASSLVGQAGIQYF.